This T cell receptor beta chain appears in the sequencing data of a study of OX40 agonist ivuxolimab in advanced cancers. At the level of the study: Patients in the trial were receiving intravenous ivuxolimab every 2 weeks, at doses of 0.01 to 10 mg/kg. Study-wide points: Blood T cells, both CD4+ and CD8+, expanded clonally by week 6 at 0.1 to 3.0 mg/kg.

Repertoires were generated with immunoSEQ multiplex PCR, while TCRdb's copy carries only in-frame clones and drops some. The sample shows 45,000 to 65,000 clones, over 75% of them seen only once. CDR1 and CDR2 from the germline V gene are SNHLY and FYNNEI. V was trimmed by 6 bases and J by 0 bases, leaving 12 bases between them. The CDR3 runs 15 residues. Sampling of blood occurred at baseline, cycle 4 day 1, and cycle 7 day 1. This clone came up a few times. Its target is not known. The sequenced sample was CD4+ or CD8+ T cells sorted from blood, obtained in a trial of the OX40 agonist ivuxolimab. The chain recombines TRBV2 with TRBJ1-5, with D unclear. This TCR came from an adult with an advanced solid tumor such as melanoma, head and neck, liver or kidney cancer. Here the CDR3 reads CASSGASDSNQPQHF. CDR3 coding DNA: TGTGCCAGCAGCGGCGCCAGTGATAGCAATCAGCCCCAGCATTTT. The variable domain in full, completed from reference TRBV2 and TRBJ1-5, reads EPEVTQTPSHQVTQMGQEVILRCVPISNHLYFYWYRQILGQKVEFLVSFYNNEISEKSEIFDDQFSVERPDGSNFTLKIRSTKLEDSAMYFCASSGASDSNQPQHFGDGTRLSIL.